Described below is a single T cell receptor (beta chain) sequence and its context. Antigen: not known. With each sample, at least 6 micrograms of total RNA were extracted. The data belong to a study of blood T cells in healthy people across ages. The authors ran a second PCR of about 7 to 11 cycles using a sample-barcoded 5' primer and a J-beta primer mix. Every cDNA was tagged by a template-switch adaptor with 12 random nucleotides. TCRdb re-called the 5' RACE reads with MiXCR, one entry per CDR3 protein. The data hold approximately 1.5 million distinct CDR3 sequences, with around 36% observed a single time. CDR3 length: 15 amino acids. CDR1 is SGHVS, CDR2 FNYEAQ, per germline. The junction had 9 bases not matched to a gene; V was cut back by 5 bases and J by 5 bases. Regarding the study as a whole: Strong correlation existed between TCR beta diversity and naive T cell percentage. Calculation of diversity from one million T cells yielded estimates considered to be underestimates.

J is TRBJ2-4 and V is TRBV7-6; 7 nucleotides line up with TRBD1. Sequenced sample: blood. The sequence came from a woman aged 25 to 39 in good health. The CDR3 sequence is CASSHAGRGQNIQYF. CDR3 in DNA: TGTGCCAGCAGCCATGCAGGAAGGGGGCAAAACATTCAGTACTTC.